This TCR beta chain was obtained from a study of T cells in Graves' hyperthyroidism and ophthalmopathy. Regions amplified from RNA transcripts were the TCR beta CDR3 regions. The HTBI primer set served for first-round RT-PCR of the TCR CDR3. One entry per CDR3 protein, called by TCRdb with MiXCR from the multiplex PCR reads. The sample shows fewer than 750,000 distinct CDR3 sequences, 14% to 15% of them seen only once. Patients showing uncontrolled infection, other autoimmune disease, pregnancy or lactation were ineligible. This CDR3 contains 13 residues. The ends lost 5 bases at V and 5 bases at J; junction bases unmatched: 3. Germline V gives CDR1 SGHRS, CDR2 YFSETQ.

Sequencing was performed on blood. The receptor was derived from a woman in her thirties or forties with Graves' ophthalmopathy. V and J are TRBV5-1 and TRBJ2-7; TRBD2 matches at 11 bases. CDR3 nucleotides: TGCGCCAGCAGAGGGACTAGCGGAGACGAGCAGTACTTC. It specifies CASRGTSGDEQYF.